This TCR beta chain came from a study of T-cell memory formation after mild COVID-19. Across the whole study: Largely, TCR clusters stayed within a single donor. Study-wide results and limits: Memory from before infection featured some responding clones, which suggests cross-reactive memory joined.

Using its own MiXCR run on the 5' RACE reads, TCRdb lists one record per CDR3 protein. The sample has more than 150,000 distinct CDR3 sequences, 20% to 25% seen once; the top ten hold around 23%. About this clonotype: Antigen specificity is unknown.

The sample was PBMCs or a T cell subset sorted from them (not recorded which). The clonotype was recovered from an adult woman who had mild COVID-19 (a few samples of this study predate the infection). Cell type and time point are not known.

DNA for the CDR3: TGTGCCACCAGCAGACAGGACTCCTACGAGCAGTACTTC. This codes for CATSRQDSYEQYF. V usage is TRBV15 and J usage is TRBJ2-7, with D unresolved. Trimming left V 2 bases short and J 0 bases short, with 5 bases between. Germline V gene sequence: CDR1 LNHNV, CDR2 YYDKDF (reference sequence). This CDR3 comprises 13 residues.